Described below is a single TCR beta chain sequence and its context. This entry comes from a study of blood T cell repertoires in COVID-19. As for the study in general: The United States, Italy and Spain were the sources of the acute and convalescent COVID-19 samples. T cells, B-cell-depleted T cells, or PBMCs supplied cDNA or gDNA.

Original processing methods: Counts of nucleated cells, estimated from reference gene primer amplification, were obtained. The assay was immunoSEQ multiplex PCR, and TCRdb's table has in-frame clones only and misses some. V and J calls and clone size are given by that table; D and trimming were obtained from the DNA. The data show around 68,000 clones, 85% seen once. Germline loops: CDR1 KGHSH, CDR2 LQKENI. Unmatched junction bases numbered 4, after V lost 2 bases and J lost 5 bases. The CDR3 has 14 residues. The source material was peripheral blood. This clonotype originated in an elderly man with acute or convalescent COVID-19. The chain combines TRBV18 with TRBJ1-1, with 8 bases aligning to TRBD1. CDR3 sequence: CASSPNRGSTEAFF. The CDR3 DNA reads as TGTGCCAGCTCACCAAACAGGGGGTCGACTGAAGCTTTCTTT. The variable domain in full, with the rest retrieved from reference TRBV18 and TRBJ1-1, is NAGVMQNPRHLVRRRGQEARLRCSPMKGHSHVYWYRQLPEEGLKFMVYLQKENIIDESGMPKERFSAEFPKEGPSILRIQQVVRGDSAAYFCASSPNRGSTEAFFGQGTRLTVV.